Shown below are 14 T cell receptor beta chains from a single sample sequenced in a study of blood T cell repertoires in COVID-19. Libraries were prepared by immunoSEQ multiplex PCR; TCRdb keeps only in-frame clonotypes and omits some of them. The sample carries about 55,000 clones, roughly 86% recorded once. The sample taken for sequencing was peripheral blood. The source of these receptors is a man aged 55 to 70 with active COVID-19.

This clone was seen only once. The chain recombines TRBV18 with TRBJ2-3, with 9 bases identical to TRBD2. V dropped 6 bases and J dropped 4; count of bases not matched to a gene: 11. The CDR3 extends over 16 amino acids. Germline CDR1 KGHSH, CDR2 LQKENI. CDR3 protein: CASSSYSGSVADTQYF. For the CDR3, the DNA is TGTGCCAGCTCGTCCTATAGCGGGAGCGTCGCAGATACGCAGTATTTT.

The CDR3, as DNA: TGTGCCAGCAGCTTGGGGTTAGTTTGGGGGACAGGGAACTACGAGCAGTACTTC. Translated: CASSLGLVWGTGNYEQYF. V is TRBV11-2 and J is TRBJ2-7; TRBD1 agrees at 9 bases. This CDR3 has 18 amino acids. The J segment lost 3 bases and the V segment lost 3 bases, leaving 15 bases of the junction unmatched. CDR1 and CDR2 (germline): SGHAT, FQNNGV.

The chain couples TRBV11-2 to TRBJ2-7; possibly TRBD1 for D (6 bases). Trimming removed 5 bases from V and 1 base from J, with 15 bases in between. There are 15 residues in the CDR3. CDR1 and CDR2 from the germline V gene are SGHAT and FQNNGV. Here the CDR3 reads CASSLPPGQSYEQYF. The CDR3 nucleotides are TGTGCCAGCAGCCTCCCCCCCGGACAGTCCTACGAGCAGTACTTC.

The chain carries TRBV11-2 and TRBJ1-5, with no clear D. The CDR3 has 15 residues. The V and J ends lost 5 bases and 0 bases respectively, with 11 bases between them. Germline V gene data show CDR1 as SGHAT and CDR2 as FQNNGV. CDR3 DNA: TGTGCCAGCAGCACTACGGAAGATAGCAATCAGCCCCAGCATTTT. Residues: CASSTTEDSNQPQHF.

This clone came up a few times. The V and J genes are TRBV7-3 and TRBJ1-5; D is undetermined. CDR1 and CDR2 from the germline V gene are SGHTA and FQGTGA. Between the trimmed V and J ends, which lost 8 bases and 5 bases, there was a span of 13 bases. The CDR3 is 13 amino acids. CDR3 amino acids: CASALRFDQPQHF. The CDR3 DNA is TGTGCCAGCGCGCTCCGCTTCGATCAGCCCCAGCATTTT.

This chain links TRBV2 with TRBJ2-3, with 7 nucleotides matching TRBD1. CDR3 length equals 16 residues. Germline loops: CDR1 SNHLY, CDR2 FYNNEI. The junction had 7 bases not matched to a gene; V was cut back by 0 bases and J by 4 bases. The CDR3 reads CASSEAQGQGADTQYF. Written as DNA, the CDR3 is TGTGCCAGCAGTGAAGCGCAGGGGCAGGGGGCAGATACGCAGTATTTT.

The chain combines TRBV5-1 with TRBJ2-5, with 10 bases aligning to TRBD2. V was pared by 4 bases and J by 5 bases, with 8 bases of the junction left unmatched. From germline, CDR1 is SGHRS and CDR2 YFSETQ. The CDR3 runs to 15 residues. The CDR3 nucleotides are TGCGCCAGCAGCCCCGGACTAGCGGCCGGGGAGACCCAGTACTTC. Residues: CASSPGLAAGETQYF.

The chain joins TRBV18 to TRBJ2-3; 7 bases are shared with TRBD2. With V trimmed by 0 bases and J by 3 bases, 3 bases remained unmatched. The germline CDR1 and CDR2 sequences are KGHSH and LQKENI. CDR3 length: 15 amino acids. The CDR3 DNA reads as TGTGCCAGCTCACCACCTAGCGGGTCGACAGATACGCAGTATTTT. Protein: CASSPPSGSTDTQYF.

The CDR3 nucleotides read TGTGCCAGCAGCTTGGCGGGGTCGGGCTCACCCCTCCACTTT. As protein: CASSLAGSGSPLHF. This chain connects TRBV5-4 to TRBJ1-6, with D uncertain. Germline lookup yields CDR1 SGHNT and CDR2 YYREEE (reference sequence). Between the trimmed V and J ends, which lost 0 bases and 10 bases, there was a span of 11 bases. This CDR3 is 14 amino acids long.

The chain uses TRBV14 and TRBJ2-7; 7 bases map to TRBD1. The CDR3 is 15 residues long. The ends lost 4 bases at V and 4 bases at J; junction bases unmatched: 10. The germline gives CDR1 SGHDN, CDR2 FVKESK. The CDR3 is CASSPNRDRYYEQYF. The DNA for the CDR3 is TGTGCCAGCAGCCCTAACCGGGACAGATATTACGAGCAGTACTTC.

The chain employs TRBV6-4 and TRBJ2-1; 8 bases line up with TRBD2. The CDR3 length is 16 residues. Germline V gene sequence: CDR1 MRHNA, CDR2 SNTAGT. V was pared by 6 bases and J by 0 bases, with 7 bases of the junction left unmatched. CDR3 bases: TGTGCCAGCAGCGGGTTAGCGGGACCCTCCTACAATGAGCAGTTCTTC. This sequence encodes CASSGLAGPSYNEQFF.

V is TRBV27 and J is TRBJ2-1, with 8 bases that match TRBD2. The V and J ends lost 3 bases and 4 bases, in that order; junction bases with no gene match: 5. The CDR3 totals 15 residues. The germline V gene encodes CDR1 MNHEY and CDR2 SMNVEV (reference sequence). CDR3 coding DNA: TGTGCCAGCAGTTTGCTCCGGGAGGGTTACAATGAGCAGTTCTTC. Its protein is CASSLLREGYNEQFF.

The chain carries TRBV7-8 and TRBJ2-1; D is perhaps TRBD2 (5 bases). Germline V lookup: CDR1 SGHVS, CDR2 FQNEAQ. The CDR3 covers 14 residues. V lost 5 bases and J lost 4, with 12 bases in between. CDR3 nucleotide sequence: TGTGCCAGCAGCCCCCTAGGGAGTTACAATGAGCAGTTCTTC. As protein: CASSPLGSYNEQFF.

The rearrangement uses TRBV3-1 (or the pseudogene TRBV3-2) and TRBJ2-7; 10 nucleotides align to TRBD2. This CDR3 region has 14 residues. CDR1 and CDR2 from the germline V gene are LGHDT and YNNKEL (reference sequence). V lost 3 bases to trimming and J lost 6 bases; unmatched junction nucleotides: 5. Here the CDR3 DNA reads TGTGCCAGCAGCCATGACCTAGCGGGAGCCGAGCAGTACTTC. It is translated as CASSHDLAGAEQYF.